The T cell receptor beta chain under discussion was sequenced for a study of blood T cell repertoires in COVID-19. Methods used by the authors: Amplifying reference gene primers gave estimates of nucleated cell counts. Here immunoSEQ multiplex PCR was the method, and the copy in TCRdb shows in-frame clones only, minus some. V, J and clone size are taken as reported in that table, and D and trimming were inferred from the DNA itself. Of approximately 110,000 clones listed, roughly 84% are singletons. The CDR3 has 13 amino acids. Trimming removed 6 bases from V and 15 bases from J; junction bases left unmatched: 13.

This TCR came from a woman aged 45-65 years with acute or convalescent COVID-19. The sample taken for sequencing was peripheral blood. This sequence joins TRBV12-3 or TRBV12-4 and TRBJ2-1; TRBD2 agrees at 8 bases. The CDR3 reads CASRFRRGGRGFF. The CDR3 DNA sequence: TGTGCCAGCAGATTCCGACGGGGGGGCCGGGGGTTCTTC.